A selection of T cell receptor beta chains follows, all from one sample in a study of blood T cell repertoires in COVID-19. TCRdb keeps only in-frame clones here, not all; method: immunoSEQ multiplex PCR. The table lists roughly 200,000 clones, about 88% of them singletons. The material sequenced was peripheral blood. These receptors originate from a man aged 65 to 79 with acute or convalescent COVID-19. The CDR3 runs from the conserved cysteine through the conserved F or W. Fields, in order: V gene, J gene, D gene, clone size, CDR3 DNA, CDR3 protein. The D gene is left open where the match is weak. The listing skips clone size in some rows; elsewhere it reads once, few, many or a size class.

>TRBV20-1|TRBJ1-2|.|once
TGCAGTGCTAGTCTCCAGGGCCGGGCCTATGGCTACACCTTC
CSASLQGRAYGYTF
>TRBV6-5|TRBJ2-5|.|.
TGTGCCAGCAGTTACGGGCAGAACCAAGAGACCCAGTACTTC
CASSYGQNQETQYF
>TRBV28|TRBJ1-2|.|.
TGTGCCAGCATTCAGGGGACGTATGGCTACACCTTC
CASIQGTYGYTF
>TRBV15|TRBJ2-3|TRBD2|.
TGTGCCACCAGCAGAGATTCCCCTCGGAGGGGCGGGAGGTTCACAGATACGCAGTATTTT
CATSRDSPRRGGRFTDTQYF
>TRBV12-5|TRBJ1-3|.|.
TGTGCTAGTGGACCAGGGGTGGGTGGGGACACCATATATTTT
CASGPGVGGDTIYF
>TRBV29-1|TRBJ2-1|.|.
TGCAGCGTTGACTTGTACAATGAGCAGTTCTTC
CSVDLYNEQFF
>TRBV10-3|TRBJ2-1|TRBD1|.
TGTGCCATCAGTTCCCGGACAGGGCCGGAGTTCTTC
CAISSRTGPEFF
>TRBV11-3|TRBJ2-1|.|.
TGTGCCAGCAGCTTAGGTAAAGGCGGGTGGGCCTACAATGAGCAGTTCTTC
CASSLGKGGWAYNEQFF
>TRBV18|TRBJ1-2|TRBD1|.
TGTGCCAGCTCACCAGAGCGGGGACAGGGAAACTATGGCTACACCTTC
CASSPERGQGNYGYTF
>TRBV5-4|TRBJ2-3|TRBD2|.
TGTGCCAGCAGCTCTCCGGGAGGGTTTAGCACAGATACGCAGTATTTT
CASSSPGGFSTDTQYF
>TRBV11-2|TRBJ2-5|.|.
TGTGCCAGCAGCATCCAACAGGGTAAACAAGAGACCCAGTACTTC
CASSIQQGKQETQYF
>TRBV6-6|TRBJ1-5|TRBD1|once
TGTGCCAGCAGAGACGGACAGGGCACTTATCAGCCCCAGCATTTT
CASRDGQGTYQPQHF
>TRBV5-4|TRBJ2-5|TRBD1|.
TGTGCCAGCAGCTTGGCCGCTTGGGGACAGGGTGAGACCCAGTACTTC
CASSLAAWGQGETQYF
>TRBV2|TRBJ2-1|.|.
TGTGCCAGCAAAACGGACAGTGGTCCTTCCTACAATGAGCAGTTCTTC
CASKTDSGPSYNEQFF
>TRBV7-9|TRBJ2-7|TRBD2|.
TGTGCCAGCAGCTTAGAAAGGAATCGGGGGGGAAAGTCCTACGAGCAGTACTTC
CASSLERNRGGKSYEQYF
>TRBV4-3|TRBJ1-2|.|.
TGCGCCAGCAGCCAAGAGGAACAGAGCTATGGCTACACCTTC
CASSQEEQSYGYTF
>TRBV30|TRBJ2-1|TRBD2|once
TGTGCCTGGAGGGGGGAGGGTCTGGGCTACAATGAGCAGTTCTTC
CAWRGEGLGYNEQFF
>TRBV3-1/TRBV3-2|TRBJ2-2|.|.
TGTGCCAGCAGCTACTTTGGCACCGGGGAGCTGTTTTTT
CASSYFGTGELFF
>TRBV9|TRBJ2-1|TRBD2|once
TGTGCCAGCAGCGTAGAAGGACTAGCGGGAAATGAGCAGTTCTTC
CASSVEGLAGNEQFF
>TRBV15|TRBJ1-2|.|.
TGTGCCACCAGCAGAGATCGGAACAGGGATGATGGCTACACCTTC
CATSRDRNRDDGYTF
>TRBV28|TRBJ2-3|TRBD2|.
TGTGCCAGCAGTTTACGAACTAGCGGAGCTAGCACAGATACGCAGTATTTT
CASSLRTSGASTDTQYF
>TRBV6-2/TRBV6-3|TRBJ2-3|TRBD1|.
TGTGCCAGCAGTTACGACAGGGCCACAGATACGCAGTATTTT
CASSYDRATDTQYF
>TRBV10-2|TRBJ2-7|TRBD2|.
TGCGCCAGCAGGGGGGATAGCGGGACCCGCACCGCCTACGAGCAGTACTTC
CASRGDSGTRTAYEQYF
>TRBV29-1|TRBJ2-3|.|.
TGCAGCGTTGTAACAGGCACGGATACGCAGTATTTT
CSVVTGTDTQYF
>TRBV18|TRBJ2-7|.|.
TGTGCCAGCTCACCCGCGAGTACAGGGTCCTACGAGCAGTACTTC
CASSPASTGSYEQYF
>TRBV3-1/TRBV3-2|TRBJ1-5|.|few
TGTGCCAGCAGCCAAGATGGCCGGGGTGGGAGAATTAAGGAGCGTGATCAGCCCCAGCATTTT
CASSQDGRGGRIKERDQPQHF
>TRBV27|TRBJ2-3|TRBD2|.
TGTGCCAGCAGTTTACCCCCGACTAGCGGGAGGGCCCGGTCTGCACGGGATACGCAGTATTTT
CASSLPPTSGRARSARDTQYF
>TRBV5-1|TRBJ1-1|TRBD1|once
TGCGCCAGCAGCGTGGGACAGGGGGCGGGAACTGAAGCTTTCTTT
CASSVGQGAGTEAFF
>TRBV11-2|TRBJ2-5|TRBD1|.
TGTGCCAGCAGCTGGGACAGGGGGCACCAAGAGACCCAGTACTTC
CASSWDRGHQETQYF
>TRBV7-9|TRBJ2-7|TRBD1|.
TGTGCCAGCAGCTTTGGACAGGGTTTCTACGAGCAGTACTTC
CASSFGQGFYEQYF
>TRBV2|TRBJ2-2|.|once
TGTGCCAGCAGTTTCCGGGACATTGGTCGGGCCGGGGAGCTGTTTTTT
CASSFRDIGRAGELFF
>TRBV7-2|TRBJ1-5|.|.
TGTGCCAGCAGCGGGACACTTAGCAATCAGCCCCAGCATTTT
CASSGTLSNQPQHF
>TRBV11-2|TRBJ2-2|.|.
TGTGCCAGCAGCTTGGACACGAGGCCCACCGGGGAGCTGTTTTTT
CASSLDTRPTGELFF
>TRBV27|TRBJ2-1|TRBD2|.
TGTGCCAGCAGTTGGAGCGGGAGGGCAGGGAATGAGCAGTTCTTC
CASSWSGRAGNEQFF
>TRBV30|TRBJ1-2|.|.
TGTGCCTGGAGTGTGTCACAGACAGTGCCTGGCTACACCTTC
CAWSVSQTVPGYTF
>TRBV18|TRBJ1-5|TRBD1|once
TGTGCCAGCTCACAGATTACCGGGACAGCGAACAATCAGCCCCAGCATTTT
CASSQITGTANNQPQHF
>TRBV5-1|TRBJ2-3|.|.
TGCGCCAGCAGCTTGTGGCGAGGGGGAGATACGCAGTATTTT
CASSLWRGGDTQYF
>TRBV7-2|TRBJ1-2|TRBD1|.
TGTGCCAGCAGCACACGACAGGGAATGAGTAATAACTATGGCTACACCTTC
CASSTRQGMSNNYGYTF
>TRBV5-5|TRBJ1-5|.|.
TGTGCCAGCAGCTTGGCGGGGGATCAGCCCCAGCATTTT
CASSLAGDQPQHF
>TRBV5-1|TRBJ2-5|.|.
TGCGCCAGCATCAGACAGGGAGGAGAGACCCAGTACTTC
CASIRQGGETQYF
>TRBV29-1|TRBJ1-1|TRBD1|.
TGCAGCGTCACCGGGACAGGGGGCAAAGCTTTCTTT
CSVTGTGGKAFF
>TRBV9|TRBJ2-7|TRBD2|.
TGTGCCAGCAGCCCCAGGGTAGGGGGACTAGCGGGAAAGTACGAGCAGTACTTC
CASSPRVGGLAGKYEQYF
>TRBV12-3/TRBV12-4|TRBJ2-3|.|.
TGTGCCAGCAGCCGCGAAGATACGCAGTATTTT
CASSREDTQYF
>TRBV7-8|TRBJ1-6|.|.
TGTGCCAGCAGCTTCCGGGTACTAGATTCACCCCTCCACTTT
CASSFRVLDSPLHF
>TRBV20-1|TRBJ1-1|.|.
TGCAGTGCAGTGGGAGAGGCTGAAGCTTTCTTT
CSAVGEAEAFF